These 18 T cell receptor beta chains came from one sample sequenced in a study of T cells after yellow fever vaccination (dated by TCRdb to the late 2010s). Sample treatment or condition, as interpreted from the label and publication: live attenuated yellow fever vaccine strain. The library was made by 5' RACE. The sample was run on an Illumina HiSeq 2500. The raw public reads went through TCRdb reprocessing: fastp at Q25, MiXCR clone calling, in-frame beta chains kept. Rows are combined by CDR3 protein, so each entry shows the most common genes and DNA. Within this sample are roughly 32,000 distinct CDR3 sequences, with about 11% of them counted one time only. 9.5% to 15% of the sample goes to the ten largest clones. Sequences were derived from PBMCs, either bulk or a sorted T-cell subset (CD4+, CD8+, memory, or dextramer-sorted; not recorded which), sampled more than 13 days after the first yellow fever vaccination. Receptor source: a man between 18 and 29 years old who received the YFV17D yellow fever vaccine.

This clonotype appeared many times. The gene calls are TRBV7-2 and TRBJ2-6, with D possibly TRBD2 on 6 matching bases. With 1 base removed from V and 6 bases from J, the gap between germline ends came to 16 bases. The length of the CDR3 is 17 residues. The germline gives CDR1 SGHTA, CDR2 FQGNSA. In nucleotides, the CDR3 is TGTGCCAGCAGCTTAGGTGGGGACTGGGAAACGGCCAACGTCCTGACTTTC. Translating it yields CASSLGGDWETANVLTF.

This clonotype was observed at least ten times. The J gene is TRBJ2-7, the V gene TRBV6-1; 9 bases are shared with TRBD2. Germline CDR1 MNHNS, CDR2 SASEGT. The CDR3 runs 15 residues. V was clipped by 7 bases and J by 2 bases; unmatched bases: 9. The CDR3 DNA is TGTGCCAGCAACTCCGGGGCTAGCGGGGCCTACGAGCAGTACGTC. Amino acid sequence: CASNSGASGAYEQYV.

Many counts were recorded for this clonotype. The chain combines TRBV9 with TRBJ1-1, with no clear D. The ends were cut back, 7 bases at V and 3 bases at J, with 10 bases in the middle. The CDR3 has 12 amino acids. CDR1 and CDR2 from the germline V gene are SGDLS and YYNGEE. CDR3 sequence: CASGYKDTEAFF. In nucleotides, the CDR3 is TGTGCCAGCGGTTATAAGGACACTGAAGCTTTCTTT. Full variable domain (remainder filled in from reference TRBV9 and TRBJ1-1): DSGVTQTPKHLITATGQRVTLRCSPRSGDLSVYWYQQSLDQGLQFLIQYYNGEERAKGNILERFSAQQFPDLHSELNLSSLELGDSALYFCASGYKDTEAFFGQGTRLTVV.

This clonotype was detected many times. This chain joins TRBV20-1 and TRBJ2-3; 7 positions match TRBD1. The germline gives CDR1 DFQATT, CDR2 SNEGSKA (reference sequence). The CDR3 contains 12 residues. With V trimmed by 7 bases and J by 2 bases, 3 bases remained unmatched. CDR3 nucleotides: TGCAGTGAACAGGGGAACACAGATACGCAGTATTTT. Protein product: CSEQGNTDTQYF.

This clonotype has more than one count but fewer than ten. A much larger clone differs by one base, so this may be a read error. The chain couples TRBV10-3 to TRBJ2-5; 9 nucleotides match TRBD2. Germline lookup yields CDR1 ENHRY and CDR2 SYGVKD. The trim removed 6 bases at V and 1 base at J, leaving 6 bases unmatched. The CDR3 spans 15 residues. CDR3 loop: CAISASGVAQETQYF. The CDR3, as DNA: TGTGCCATCAGCGCTAGCGGGGTGGCCCAAGAGACCCAGTACTTC.

This clonotype counts as medium-sized. V gene TRBV3-1 combines with J gene TRBJ2-3; D may be TRBD1 or TRBD2 (5 bases each). The V end was cut by 7 bases, the J end by 0 bases, with 11 bases between. This CDR3 has 14 amino acids. Germline CDR1 LGHDT, CDR2 YNNKEL (reference sequence). CDR3 region: CASNSRGSTDTQYF. CDR3 bases: TGTGCCAGCAACTCACGGGGCAGCACAGATACGCAGTATTTT.

This clonotype was picked up many times. The chain couples TRBV11-2 to TRBJ2-7; maybe TRBD2 (6 bases). Germline CDR1 and CDR2: SGHAT and FQNNGV. The CDR3 has 16 amino acids. Trimming cost V 5 bases and J 5 bases, with 22 bases left between them. The CDR3 loop is CASSHIRHGGPHEQYF. The CDR3 DNA reads as TGTGCCAGCAGCCATATACGACACGGGGGTCCTCACGAGCAGTACTTC. The entire variable domain, with the rest obtained from reference TRBV11-2 and TRBJ2-7, is as follows: EAGVAQSPRYKIIEKRQSVAFWCNPISGHATLYWYQQILGQGPKLLIQFQNNGVVDDSQLPKDRFSAERLKGVDSTLKIQPAKLEDSAVYLCASSHIRHGGPHEQYFGPGTRLTVT.

This clonotype was recorded many times. The chain couples TRBV6-4 to TRBJ2-3; 8 nucleotides agree with TRBD2. J was trimmed by 1 base and V by 3 bases; bases with no gene match: 0. Germline V gene sequence: CDR1 MRHNA, CDR2 SNTAGT. This CDR3 has 14 amino acids. DNA for the CDR3: TGTGCCAGCAGTGAGCGGGGGGGCACAGATACGCAGTATTTT. It translates to CASSERGGTDTQYF.

This clonotype showed up many times. The rearrangement links TRBV6-2 or TRBV6-3 to TRBJ2-3; 10 bases map to TRBD2. V lost 6 bases and J lost 1; bases outside the gene matches: 10. CDR1 and CDR2 (germline): MNHEY, SVGEGT. The CDR3 sequence is 17 residues long. CDR3 coding DNA: TGTGCCAGCAGATCCTTCCTAGCGGGGGTCGGCACAGATACGCAGTATTTT. Translation gives CASRSFLAGVGTDTQYF.

The sample holds many counts of this clonotype. The rearrangement joins TRBV7-3 to TRBJ2-3; D is unresolved. Germline V gene data show CDR1 as SGHTA and CDR2 as FQGTGA. V shed 5 bases and J shed 2 bases, with 11 bases lying between them. The length of the CDR3 is 14 residues. CDR3 sequence (DNA): TGTGCCAGCAGCCCCGGACCAGCCACAGATACGCAGTATTTT. Translating gives CASSPGPATDTQYF.

Ten or more counts support this clonotype. The chain couples TRBV9 to TRBJ1-6; no clear D. The CDR3 spans 12 residues. Germline CDR1 SGDLS, CDR2 YYNGEE. V was cut by 3 bases and J by 7 bases, with 5 bases left in between. Here the CDR3 reads CASSGINSPLHF. The CDR3, as DNA: TGTGCCAGCAGCGGTATAAATTCACCCCTCCACTTT.

This clonotype was detected a few times. The genes are TRBV20-1 and TRBJ2-2, with D hard to call. This CDR3 has 17 residues. V gave up 0 bases and J gave up 0 bases, with 14 bases separating them. Germline V gene lookup returns CDR1 DFQATT and CDR2 SNEGSKA (reference sequence). The CDR3 sequence is CSARDQDDFANTGELFF. The CDR3 DNA reads as TGCAGTGCTAGAGACCAGGACGACTTCGCGAACACCGGGGAGCTGTTTTTT.

This clonotype has ten or more counts. The chain couples TRBV7-3 to TRBJ2-3; 9 nucleotides line up with TRBD2. V dropped 2 bases and J dropped 2; count of bases not matched to a gene: 5. Germline-derived CDR1 and CDR2 are SGHTA and FQGTGA. The CDR3 runs 16 residues. CDR3 coding DNA: TGTGCCAGCAGCTTAGGTGCTAGCGGGGACACAGATACGCAGTATTTT. Protein: CASSLGASGDTDTQYF.

This clonotype was counted at least ten times. The chain couples TRBV20-1 to TRBJ1-3, with 8 bases lining up with TRBD1. The CDR3 consists of 14 residues. In germline, CDR1 is DFQATT, CDR2 SNEGSKA (reference sequence). The ends lost 1 base at V and 8 bases at J; junction bases unmatched: 7. The chain's CDR3 is CSARVAGGRDTIYF. DNA of the CDR3: TGCAGTGCTAGAGTGGCAGGGGGCAGGGACACCATATATTTT.

This clonotype appeared many times. V usage is TRBV18 and J usage is TRBJ1-2, with 8 bases aligning to TRBD1. V lost 5 bases to trimming and J lost 4 bases; unmatched junction nucleotides: 6. The CDR3 totals 14 residues. The germline V gene has CDR1 KGHSH and CDR2 LQKENI. CDR3 sequence: CASSGQGLSYGYTF. DNA for the CDR3: TGTGCCAGCTCAGGACAGGGTTTATCCTATGGCTACACCTTC.

This clonotype was seen ten or more times. The rearrangement joins TRBV20-1 to TRBJ2-1; 7 bases map to TRBD2. V lost 3 bases to trimming and J lost 0 bases; unmatched junction nucleotides: 5. Germline CDR1 is DFQATT and CDR2 is SNEGSKA (reference sequence). This CDR3 has 15 amino acids. The DNA of the CDR3 is TGCAGTGCTAGGCCCCTAGCGGTCTCCTACAATGAGCAGTTCTTC. Translation gives CSARPLAVSYNEQFF.

This clonotype was detected many times. V gene TRBV30 combines with J gene TRBJ2-7, with D perhaps assigned TRBD1 or TRBD2 (5 bases each). The V and J ends lost 5 bases and 4 bases respectively, with 9 bases between them. This CDR3 comprises 11 residues. The V gene's germline CDR1 is GTSNPN and CDR2 SVGIG (reference sequence). The CDR3 bases are TGTGCCTGGGGGGACCTTTACGAGCAGTACTTC. Translating gives CAWGDLYEQYF.

This clonotype was observed many times. The chain employs TRBV4-1 and TRBJ1-6; 7 bases line up with TRBD1. Unmatched junction bases numbered 13, after V lost 10 bases and J lost 7 bases. Germline CDR1 is MGHRA and CDR2 is YSYEKL. CDR3 size: 15 residues. Here the CDR3 reads CATRQGGGINSPLHF. DNA of the CDR3: TGCGCCACCCGACAGGGAGGGGGGATAAATTCACCCCTCCACTTT.